Below are 11 T cell receptor beta chains sequenced from a single sample in a study of cytomegalovirus exposure and HLA in healthy donors. The study ran its PCR with 60 Vbeta and 13 Jbeta primers. TCRdb's copy holds only in-frame clones and misses some; the assay was immunoSEQ multiplex PCR. The sample gives about 110,000 clones, roughly 73% of which show up once; around 0.9% is in the top ten. The sequenced sample consisted of PBMCs. The receptors were sampled from a woman aged 25 to 39 in good health and CMV-seronegative.

The chain employs TRBV7-9 and TRBJ2-7; D ambiguous. The germline V and J ends were trimmed by 5 bases and 2 bases, with 13 bases remaining between them. The germline V gene encodes CDR1 SEHNR and CDR2 FQNEAQ (reference sequence). This CDR3 contains 14 residues. The CDR3 bases are TGTGCCAGCAGCATCTCTGAGCTTACCTACGAGCAGTACTTC. Its protein product is CASSISELTYEQYF.

This rearrangement joins TRBV5-6 to TRBJ1-2; D is ambiguous. V lost 3 bases, J lost 8 bases, and 11 bases lay in between. CDR3 size: 12 residues. Germline CDR1 and CDR2: SGHDT and YYEEEE. This chain's CDR3 is CASSSVIFGYTF. In DNA form, the CDR3 reads TGTGCCAGCAGCTCGGTCATCTTCGGCTACACCTTC.

The chain links TRBV27 to TRBJ1-2; D unresolved. The CDR3 loop spans 14 amino acids. Germline-derived CDR1 and CDR2 are MNHEY and SMNVEV (reference sequence). Trimming stripped 3 bases from V and 3 bases from J, with 11 bases between. This chain's CDR3 is CASSFTWPDYGYTF. Written as DNA, the CDR3 is TGTGCCAGCAGTTTCACCTGGCCCGACTATGGCTACACCTTC.

The chain recombines TRBV18 with TRBJ1-2; 10 bases align to TRBD1. The CDR3 spans 15 residues. After removal of 2 bases from V and 5 bases from J, the junction contained 5 bases not matched to a gene. Germline loops: CDR1 KGHSH, CDR2 LQKENI. CDR3 sequence reads: CASSPRQGAKYGYTF. For the CDR3, the DNA is TGTGCCAGCTCACCAAGACAGGGGGCAAAGTATGGCTACACCTTC.

This chain connects TRBV15 to TRBJ2-7; 7 bases map to TRBD2. The trim removed 3 bases at V and 4 bases at J, leaving 0 bases unmatched. The germline CDR1 and CDR2 sequences are LNHNV and YYDKDF (reference sequence). The CDR3 consists of 12 residues. The DNA of the CDR3 is TGTGCCACCAGCAGCGGGGGGTACGAGCAGTACTTC. This encodes CATSSGGYEQYF.

The genes are TRBV6-6 and TRBJ2-1, with 8 bases matching TRBD2. V was clipped by 4 bases and J by 8 bases; unmatched bases: 7. CDR3 length: 14 residues. The germline gives CDR1 MNHNY, CDR2 SVGAGI (reference sequence). The CDR3 DNA follows: TGTGCCAGCAGTTTGGGACTAGTTTTCGATGAGCAGTTCTTC. Protein: CASSLGLVFDEQFF.

CDR3 nucleotides: TGCGCCAGCAGCTTGGTTGGAGGCATTAGCTCCTACGAGCAGTACTTC. This sequence encodes CASSLVGGISSYEQYF. The V gene is TRBV5-1, the J gene TRBJ2-7; possible D gene TRBD2, 5 bases. The CDR3 extends over 16 amino acids. CDR1 and CDR2 (germline): SGHRS, YFSETQ. Trimming took off 0 bases at V and 0 bases at J, with 13 bases between the two ends.

The chain recombines TRBV5-1 with TRBJ2-3; TRBD2 matches 8 bases. The CDR3 runs 15 residues. The V segment lost 3 bases and the J segment 3 bases; nucleotides outside the gene matches: 6. Germline values: CDR1 SGHRS, CDR2 YFSETQ. This chain's CDR3 is CASSSIAGITDTQYF. CDR3 DNA: TGCGCCAGCAGCTCAATAGCGGGGATAACAGATACGCAGTATTTT.

The table lists this clone with a few counts. The rearrangement joins TRBV6-4 to TRBJ2-6; TRBD1 matches 8 bases. The CDR3 consists of 21 residues. CDR1 MRHNA and CDR2 SNTAGT come from the germline V gene. V was clipped by 0 bases and J by 4 bases; unmatched bases: 17. The DNA of the CDR3 is TGTGCCAGCAGTGACTCGACTGTGGCACAGGGGGTAACAGGGGGGGCCAACGTCCTGACTTTC. Protein: CASSDSTVAQGVTGGANVLTF.

The gene calls are TRBV6-1 and TRBJ2-5; maybe TRBD1 (5 bases). Germline CDR1 reads MNHNS; CDR2 reads SASEGT. V lost 0 bases and J 7 bases, leaving 15 bases between the germline ends. This CDR3 contains 15 residues. This CDR3 is CASSEAEKVQGTQYF. CDR3 DNA sequence: TGTGCCAGCAGTGAAGCGGAGAAGGTCCAGGGGACCCAGTACTTC.

This clone was counted only a few times. V is TRBV7-6 and J is TRBJ2-5, with 7 bases matching TRBD2. The junction had 9 bases not matched to a gene; V was cut back by 5 bases and J by 3 bases. The CDR3 extends over 15 amino acids. The germline gives CDR1 SGHVS, CDR2 FNYEAQ. CDR3 protein: CASSPQWGGKETQYF. Written as DNA, the CDR3 is TGTGCCAGCAGCCCGCAATGGGGGGGGAAAGAGACCCAGTACTTC.